This T cell receptor (beta chain) was recovered during a study of T cells in Graves' hyperthyroidism and ophthalmopathy. Criteria for exclusion of patients were uncontrolled infection, other autoimmune disease, pregnancy or lactation. Diagnosing involved the use of clinical symptoms, serum thyroxine and TRAb, thyroid ultrasound and orbital computed tomography. This clonotype has a handful of counts. What it binds is unknown. In germline, CDR1 is SEHNR, CDR2 FQNEAQ (reference sequence). The CDR3 contains 16 residues. Trimming took 5 bases from V and 5 from J, leaving 21 bases between them. Amplification of TCR beta CDR3 regions used RNA as the template. TCR CDR3 regions were first amplified by RT-PCR with HTBI primers. Each CDR3 protein is one row after TCRdb ran MiXCR on the multiplex PCR reads. The repertoire consists of some 800,000 distinct CDR3 sequences, with around 38% occurring once and the leading ten covering approximately 8.7%.

Findings and caveats of the study: In the blood, most expanded thyroid clonotypes above 0.001 appeared as well.

The genes are TRBV7-9 and TRBJ1-2, with D possibly TRBD1 on 5 matching bases. Specimen: blood. The clonotype comes from a man younger than 30 with Graves' hyperthyroidism. The CDR3 is CASSPTAPGSSYGYTF. In DNA form, the CDR3 reads TGTGCCAGCAGCCCCACGGCTCCAGGGTCCTCTTATGGCTACACCTTC.